The 26 T cell receptor beta chains listed next were all sequenced from one sample in a study of shared clonotypes between healthy human individuals. The protocol was immunoSEQ multiplex PCR, while the TCRdb copy is restricted to in-frame clones and leaves out a portion. The sample has roughly 2.1 million clones, under 95% seen once. Naive CD8 cells lacked CD45RO and underwent positive selection for CCR7, leaving out terminally differentiated effector memory CD45RA+ cells. Sequencing input: naive CD8+ T cells from PBMCs. These receptors were obtained from a man aged 18 to 29 in good health. Some clones in this sample may be carry-over from other donors' samples.

In this sample, this clone turned up a few times. The chain couples TRBV7-9 to TRBJ2-1; TRBD2 aligns across 8 bases. V shed 4 bases and J 6 bases; nucleotides not matched to a gene: 5. Per the germline V gene, CDR1 is SEHNR and CDR2 is FQNEAQ (reference sequence). The length of the CDR3 is 14 residues. DNA for the CDR3: TGTGCCAGCAGCTCCAGCGGGAGAGGCAATGAGCAGTTCTTC. As protein: CASSSSGRGNEQFF.

Comment on this clone: This same CDR3 is encoded by further DNA sequences in the sample. The chain carries TRBV9 and TRBJ2-2; 8 nucleotides agree with TRBD2. With V trimmed by 3 bases and J by 7 bases, 2 bases remained unmatched. CDR3 length: 13 amino acids. Germline lookup yields CDR1 SGDLS and CDR2 YYNGEE. The CDR3 spells CASSASGSGELFF. DNA of the CDR3: TGTGCCAGCAGCGCGAGCGGGAGCGGGGAGCTGTTTTTT.

In DNA, the CDR3 is TGTGCCAGCAGTTTTTGGGCGGGATCCTCGAACACCGGGGAGCTGTTTTTT. Translating gives CASSFWAGSSNTGELFF. The chain uses TRBV28 and TRBJ2-2, with D tentatively TRBD2 (6 bases). This CDR3 has 17 residues. Trimming took 3 bases from V and 0 from J, leaving 14 bases between them. Germline-derived CDR1 and CDR2 are MDHEN and SYDVKM.

The V call is TRBV2, the J call TRBJ2-1, with D possibly matching TRBD2 (6 bases). The CDR3 is 12 residues long. V was cut by 6 bases and J by 16 bases, with 19 bases left in between. CDR1 and CDR2 (germline): SNHLY, FYNNEI. The CDR3 DNA reads as TGTGCCAGCAGAGACATACGGGACTCTCCTTTCTTC. Protein sequence: CASRDIRDSPFF.

The chain combines TRBV7-3 with TRBJ2-1; D possibly matches TRBD1 or TRBD2 (5 bases each). The CDR3 has 16 amino acids. Between the trimmed V and J ends, which lost 2 bases and 3 bases, there was a span of 14 bases. Germline V gene lookup returns CDR1 SGHTA and CDR2 FQGTGA. The CDR3 loop is CASSLAGAGSYNEQFF. The CDR3 bases are TGTGCCAGCAGCTTAGCCGGGGCGGGTAGCTACAATGAGCAGTTCTTC.

The chain uses TRBV11-2 and TRBJ2-1; D remains unclear. The germline V gene encodes CDR1 SGHAT and CDR2 FQNNGV. The CDR3 has 15 residues. The germline V and J ends were trimmed by 0 bases and 2 bases, with 8 bases remaining between them. CDR3 sequence (DNA): TGTGCCAGCAGCTTAGATCTTAGCCCCTACAATGAGCAGTTCTTC. Its translation: CASSLDLSPYNEQFF.

In its sample, this clone was seen once. The chain links TRBV6-1 to TRBJ1-2, with TRBD1 identical over 9 bases. CDR3 length: 12 amino acids. Germline V CDR1 and CDR2: MNHNS, SASEGT. The V and J ends lost 4 bases and 6 bases, in that order; junction bases with no gene match: 0. The CDR3 loop reads CASSGTGDGYTF. In DNA form, the CDR3 reads TGTGCCAGCAGTGGGACAGGGGATGGCTACACCTTC.

This rearrangement joins TRBV7-9 to TRBJ2-7; D unclear. Trimming pared 2 bases from V and 1 base from J, leaving 6 bases between. The CDR3 contains 13 residues. Looked up from germline, CDR1 is SEHNR and CDR2 is FQNEAQ (reference sequence). The CDR3 region is CASSLTQSYEQYF. The CDR3 DNA follows: TGTGCCAGCAGCTTAACACAGTCCTACGAGCAGTACTTC.

V and J are TRBV27 and TRBJ2-3; 9 nucleotides match TRBD2. Trimming cost V 4 bases and J 2 bases; bases outside gene matches: 16. The CDR3 runs to 19 residues. In germline, CDR1 is MNHEY, CDR2 SMNVEV (reference sequence). The DNA of the CDR3 is TGTGCCAGCAGTTCGATCCCTGGACTAGCGTTCATCTCCACAGATACGCAGTATTTT. Its translation: CASSSIPGLAFISTDTQYF.

The CDR3 protein is CASGTPEETQYF. DNA for the CDR3: TGTGCCAGCGGGACTCCTGAGGAGACCCAGTACTTC. The chain couples TRBV28 to TRBJ2-5, with TRBD2 as a possible D gene (6 bases). V was trimmed by 8 bases and J by 5 bases, leaving 12 bases between them. The CDR3 is 12 residues long. Germline lookup yields CDR1 MDHEN and CDR2 SYDVKM.

Remarks on this clone: Other DNA sequences of this sample code for an identical CDR3. The chain recombines TRBV5-4 with TRBJ2-3; D remains ambiguous. CDR3 length equals 11 residues. The V end lost 4 bases, the J end lost 0 bases, and 0 bases lay between the germline ends. CDR1 is SGHNT, CDR2 YYREEE, per germline (reference sequence). The CDR3 DNA is TGTGCCAGCAGCAGCACAGATACGCAGTATTTT. This gives the protein CASSSTDTQYF.

The V call is TRBV7-2, the J call TRBJ2-5; 13 bases are a match to TRBD2. The CDR3 is 16 amino acids. J gave up 1 base and V 5 bases, and 4 bases lay outside the gene matches. Germline-derived CDR1 and CDR2 are SGHTA and FQGNSA. CDR3 amino acids: CASSGRTSGGQETQYF. The CDR3 DNA follows: TGTGCCAGCAGCGGGAGGACTAGCGGGGGCCAAGAGACCCAGTACTTC. Filled out from reference TRBV7-2 and TRBJ2-5, the complete variable domain reads GAGVSQSPSNKVTEKGKDVELRCDPISGHTALYWYRQSLGQGLEFLIYFQGNSAPDKSGLPSDRFSAERTGGSVSTLTIQRTQQEDSAVYLCASSGRTSGGQETQYFGPGTRLLVL.

Worth noting for this clone: The identical CDR3 is also encoded by other nucleotide sequences in the sample. The CDR3 reads CASSPPSYEQYF. The CDR3 coding sequence is TGTGCCAGCAGCCCGCCGTCCTACGAGCAGTACTTC. The gene calls are TRBV7-9 and TRBJ2-7; D remains ambiguous. Germline V gene lookup returns CDR1 SEHNR and CDR2 FQNEAQ (reference sequence). This CDR3 comprises 12 residues. Trimming cost V 5 bases and J 1 base, with 6 bases left between them.

This clone was seen once. The rearrangement uses TRBV5-1 and TRBJ1-4, with TRBD1 as a possible D gene (5 bases). Germline V gene sequence: CDR1 SGHRS, CDR2 YFSETQ. The CDR3 spans 13 residues. V lost 2 bases, J lost 6 bases, and 8 bases lay in between. CDR3 sequence (DNA): TGCGCCAGCAGCTTAATAGGGGATGAAAAACTGTTTTTT. Amino acid sequence: CASSLIGDEKLFF.

CDR3 in amino acids: CASSPDRRLNTEAFF. CDR3 nucleotides: TGCGCCAGCAGCCCGGACAGGCGCCTGAACACTGAAGCTTTCTTT. This chain joins TRBV4-3 and TRBJ1-1; 7 bases are a match to TRBD1. The CDR3 extends over 15 amino acids. CDR1 and CDR2 from the germline V gene are LGHNA and YSLEER. V shed 4 bases, J shed 0 bases, and the junction held 5 bases outside the gene matches.

The rearrangement joins TRBV9 to TRBJ2-5; D possibly corresponds to TRBD1 (6 bases). Trimming left V 5 bases short and J 1 base short, with 15 bases between. CDR3 size: 15 residues. Germline V gene lookup returns CDR1 SGDLS and CDR2 YYNGEE. The CDR3 DNA reads TGTGCCAGCAGTGGATCAGGGGCTTTCCAAGAGACCCAGTACTTC. It codes for CASSGSGAFQETQYF.

The rearrangement uses TRBV5-6 and TRBJ2-1; 14 positions match TRBD2. CDR3 length equals 17 residues. Trimming removed 8 bases from V and 3 bases from J; junction bases left unmatched: 10. Germline V gene lookup returns CDR1 SGHDT and CDR2 YYEEEE. In DNA, the CDR3 is TGTGCCAGTAGGGGACTAGCGGGAGAAGAGGACTACAATGAGCAGTTCTTC. It codes for CASRGLAGEEDYNEQFF.

V is TRBV11-2 and J is TRBJ1-1, with D perhaps matching TRBD1 (6 bases). V was pared by 0 bases and J by 6 bases, with 20 bases between. The CDR3 sequence is 17 residues long. Germline V CDR1 and CDR2: SGHAT, FQNNGV. This CDR3 reads CASSLDIRVEGVSEAFF. CDR3 nucleotides: TGTGCCAGCAGCTTAGATATAAGGGTCGAGGGGGTCTCTGAAGCTTTCTTT.

V is TRBV6-5 and J is TRBJ2-7; D may be TRBD2 (6 bases). CDR1 is MNHEY and CDR2 is SVGAGI in the germline V gene. This CDR3 is 13 amino acids long. V shed 6 bases and J shed 3 bases, with 12 bases lying between them. The CDR3 is CASRDIADYEQYF. The DNA for the CDR3 is TGTGCCAGCAGGGACATAGCGGACTACGAGCAGTACTTC.

This clone appeared once. This chain uses TRBV27 with TRBJ2-7; D may be TRBD1 (6 bases). The CDR3 contains 15 residues. Germline values: CDR1 MNHEY, CDR2 SMNVEV (reference sequence). V lost 4 bases to trimming and J lost 3 bases, with 16 bases between them. The CDR3, as DNA: TGTGCCAGCAGTTATCGTGGGGACACGTACTACGAGCAGTACTTC. It specifies CASSYRGDTYYEQYF.

For the CDR3, the DNA is TGTGCCGGAGGGACAGGGATCTCGAGAACTGAAGCTTTCTTT. Residues: CAGGTGISRTEAFF. The chain has TRBV13 and TRBJ1-1; 9 bases agree with TRBD1. Trimming removed 11 bases from V and 5 bases from J; junction bases left unmatched: 12. The CDR3 totals 14 residues. The germline V gene encodes CDR1 PRHDT and CDR2 FYEKMQ (reference sequence).

CDR3 region: CASSLRQGHEQYF. Here the CDR3 DNA reads TGTGCCAGCAGTCTAAGACAGGGCCACGAGCAGTACTTC. V is TRBV6-5 and J is TRBJ2-7; TRBD1 agrees at 7 bases. V shed 5 bases and J 5 bases; nucleotides not matched to a gene: 6. The germline CDR1 and CDR2 sequences are MNHEY and SVGAGI. This CDR3 has 13 amino acids.

The chain combines TRBV6-4 with TRBJ2-2; D gene ambiguous. Trimming stripped 3 bases from V and 4 bases from J, with 12 bases between. Germline values: CDR1 MRHNA, CDR2 SNTAGT. This CDR3 has 15 amino acids. CDR3: CASSEVEAFTGELFF. As DNA, the CDR3 is TGTGCCAGCAGTGAGGTTGAAGCGTTCACCGGGGAGCTGTTTTTT.

This clone has just one count. V and J are TRBV27 and TRBJ1-2, with a tentative D call TRBD1 (6 bases). The CDR3 spans 16 residues. In germline, CDR1 is MNHEY, CDR2 SMNVEV (reference sequence). V shed 5 bases and J shed 4 bases, with 20 bases lying between them. The CDR3 DNA reads as TGTGCCAGCAGTCCCCAACAGCTCACAGGGTTCTATGGCTACACCTTC. As protein: CASSPQQLTGFYGYTF.

This chain uses TRBV9 with TRBJ1-2; a possible D gene is TRBD1 (5 bases). The length of the CDR3 is 16 residues. The germline gives CDR1 SGDLS, CDR2 YYNGEE. With 0 bases removed from V and 2 bases from J, the gap between germline ends came to 14 bases. The CDR3: CASSVGWGGINYGYTF. The CDR3 DNA follows: TGTGCCAGCAGCGTAGGATGGGGGGGTATCAACTATGGCTACACCTTC.

The chain has TRBV13 and TRBJ1-2; D remains unclear. Trimming took off 4 bases at V and 8 bases at J, with 17 bases between the two ends. Germline assignment: CDR1 PRHDT and CDR2 FYEKMQ (reference sequence). This CDR3 region has 14 residues. The DNA for the CDR3 is TGTGCCAGCAGCTCCCGGGCCCAACCCTGGGGCTACACCTTC. This translates into CASSSRAQPWGYTF.